The 30 T cell receptor beta chains given below trace back to one sample, sequenced in a study of T cell responses to AZD1222 COVID-19 vaccine. The protocol was immunoSEQ multiplex PCR, while the TCRdb copy is restricted to in-frame clones and leaves out a portion. Of around 80,000 clones listed, 80% to 90% are singletons. The sample consisted of peripheral blood, taken 28 days after the second AZD1222 dose. The receptors originated from an adult who received the AZD1222 COVID-19 vaccine.

V usage is TRBV30 and J usage is TRBJ1-4; no firm D call. In germline, CDR1 is GTSNPN, CDR2 SVGIG (reference sequence). Trimming cost V 2 bases and J 5 bases, with 9 bases left between them. The CDR3 is 13 residues long. The CDR3 protein is CAWSPSLNEKLFF. CDR3 bases: TGTGCCTGGAGTCCGAGCTTGAATGAAAAACTGTTTTTT.

The CDR3 loop is CAISVSSGGKNEQFF. CDR3 bases: TGTGCCATCAGTGTTTCTAGCGGGGGTAAGAATGAGCAGTTCTTC. The chain combines TRBV10-3 with TRBJ2-1; 10 nucleotides agree with TRBD2. The CDR3 has 15 amino acids. Germline lookup yields CDR1 ENHRY and CDR2 SYGVKD. The ends lost 4 bases at V and 7 bases at J; junction bases unmatched: 7.

The chain joins TRBV19 to TRBJ1-2; TRBD1 matches at 8 bases. Germline V lookup: CDR1 LNHDA, CDR2 SQIVND (reference sequence). V shed 6 bases, J shed 8 bases, and the junction held 17 bases outside the gene matches. The CDR3 extends over 16 amino acids. CDR3 DNA: TGTGCCAGTAGCGAAATCGCCCCAGCCAGGGGGCGAGGCTACACCTTC. It is translated as CASSEIAPARGRGYTF.

V gene TRBV12-3 or TRBV12-4 combines with J gene TRBJ2-1, with 7 bases identical to TRBD2. Germline trimming cut 7 bases from V and 7 bases from J; bases unmatched to any gene: 7. The CDR3 is 13 residues long. The CDR3 nucleotides are TGTGCCAGCACCAAAGCGGGGCAGAATGAGCAGTTCTTC. Translating gives CASTKAGQNEQFF.

The chain has TRBV28 and TRBJ2-3; 8 bases fit TRBD1. The CDR3 extends over 14 amino acids. Germline V gives CDR1 MDHEN, CDR2 SYDVKM. The V gene end was trimmed by 10 bases and the J gene end by 7 bases; junction bases not matched to a gene: 13. The CDR3 DNA sequence: TGTGCCACCCGCGGGACAGGCGGAATTAATACGCAGTATTTT. Amino acids: CATRGTGGINTQYF.

The chain uses TRBV14 and TRBJ1-3; D not certain. CDR3 length: 14 amino acids. V was trimmed by 0 bases and J by 6 bases, leaving 9 bases between them. CDR1 and CDR2 from the germline V gene are SGHDN and FVKESK. CDR3 protein: CASSQDPAINTIYF. CDR3 nucleotide sequence: TGTGCCAGCAGCCAAGACCCGGCCATAAACACCATATATTTT.

This clone was counted a single time. The CDR3 region has the DNA TGTGCCAGCAGTTACAAGGGGGGGAGCCCGGATACGCAGTATTTT. This translates into CASSYKGGSPDTQYF. V and J are TRBV6-6 and TRBJ2-3, with D possibly TRBD2 on 7 matching bases. The CDR3 runs 15 residues. V lost 2 bases and J lost 6, with 15 bases in between. Germline CDR1 and CDR2: MNHNY and SVGAGI (reference sequence).

This chain connects TRBV5-1 to TRBJ1-1; no firm D call. The CDR3 loop spans 14 amino acids. Per the germline V gene, CDR1 is SGHRS and CDR2 is YFSETQ. V gave up 1 base and J gave up 1 base, with 8 bases separating them. The CDR3 nucleotides read TGCGCCAGCAGCTTGTTAGGAGAGAACACTGAAGCTTTCTTT. Encoded protein: CASSLLGENTEAFF. Full variable domain (outside the CDR3, taken from reference TRBV5-1 and TRBJ1-1): KAGVTQTPRYLIKTRGQQVTLSCSPISGHRSVSWYQQTPGQGLQFLFEYFSETQRNKGNFPGRFSGRQFSNSRSEMNVSTLELGDSALYLCASSLLGENTEAFFGQGTRLTVV.

V usage is TRBV5-1 and J usage is TRBJ2-7; D remains unclear. In germline, CDR1 is SGHRS, CDR2 YFSETQ. V was trimmed by 1 base and J by 3 bases, leaving 8 bases between them. The CDR3 spans 13 residues. CDR3 sequence (DNA): TGCGCCAGCAGCTTGTTCGCCAGCTACGAGCAGTACTTC. Its translation is CASSLFASYEQYF. The full variable domain, its missing parts supplied by reference TRBV5-1 and TRBJ2-7, is KAGVTQTPRYLIKTRGQQVTLSCSPISGHRSVSWYQQTPGQGLQFLFEYFSETQRNKGNFPGRFSGRQFSNSRSEMNVSTLELGDSALYLCASSLFASYEQYFGPGTRLTVT.

The chain uses TRBV3-1 (or the pseudogene TRBV3-2) and TRBJ1-4; D not resolved. The germline V and J ends were trimmed by 0 bases and 6 bases, with 8 bases remaining between them. This CDR3 has 14 amino acids. The germline V gene encodes CDR1 LGHDT and CDR2 YNNKEL (reference sequence). The CDR3 loop is CASSQDPRDEKLFF. The DNA for the CDR3 is TGTGCCAGCAGCCAAGATCCCCGCGATGAAAAACTGTTTTTT.

The rearrangement joins TRBV11-1 to TRBJ1-6; D possibly corresponds to TRBD1 (5 bases). Per the germline V gene, CDR1 is SGHAT and CDR2 is FQDESV (reference sequence). The CDR3 extends over 14 amino acids. Trimming stripped 5 bases from V and 7 bases from J, with 12 bases between. For the CDR3, the DNA is TGTGCCAGCAGCCCGGGACGGGAGAATTCACCCCTCCACTTT. Translation gives CASSPGRENSPLHF.

This chain uses TRBV7-9 with TRBJ2-5; 7 nucleotides line up with TRBD1. The CDR3 loop spans 17 amino acids. With V trimmed by 1 base and J by 4 bases, 12 bases remained unmatched. The V gene's germline CDR1 is SEHNR and CDR2 FQNEAQ (reference sequence). The CDR3 is CASSLGQGSLLVETQYF. CDR3 coding DNA: TGTGCCAGCAGCTTAGGACAGGGATCTTTGTTGGTAGAGACCCAGTACTTC. Full variable domain (outside the CDR3, taken from reference TRBV7-9 and TRBJ2-5): DTGVSQNPRHKITKRGQNVTFRCDPISEHNRLYWYRQTLGQGPEFLTYFQNEAQLEKSRLLSDRFSAERPKGSFSTLEIQRTEQGDSAMYLCASSLGQGSLLVETQYFGPGTRLLVL.

This sequence joins TRBV6-5 and TRBJ1-4; a weak D match, TRBD1 (5 bases). This CDR3 is built from 12 residues. Germline CDR1 reads MNHEY; CDR2 reads SVGAGI. V shed 10 bases and J shed 13 bases, with 19 bases lying between them. Here the CDR3 reads CATKGSLNILFF. CDR3 sequence (DNA): TGTGCCACCAAGGGGTCCCTTAATATACTGTTTTTT.

The CDR3 is CASKRDRTGGGKLFF. In nucleotides, the CDR3 is TGTGCCAGTAAGCGGGATCGGACAGGGGGTGGAAAACTGTTTTTT. The chain uses TRBV19 and TRBJ1-4; 10 nucleotides line up with TRBD1. CDR3 length: 15 residues. Losses at the gene ends were 7 bases for V and 10 bases for J; bases not matched to a gene: 12. In germline, CDR1 is LNHDA, CDR2 SQIVND (reference sequence).

This clone was seen only a few times. The V call is TRBV6-1, the J call TRBJ1-1, with no clear D. There are 13 residues in the CDR3. V was trimmed by 2 bases and J by 4 bases, leaving 8 bases between them. Looked up from germline, CDR1 is MNHNS and CDR2 is SASEGT. CDR3 nucleotides: TGTGCCAGCAGTGAAATCTTCGCCACTGAAGCTTTCTTT. Amino acid sequence: CASSEIFATEAFF.

V and J are TRBV27 and TRBJ1-1; D ambiguous. The CDR3 loop spans 13 amino acids. V gave up 6 bases and J gave up 4 bases, with 12 bases separating them. Germline V gene sequence: CDR1 MNHEY, CDR2 SMNVEV (reference sequence). The CDR3 loop reads CASSFGRGTEAFF. The CDR3 DNA is TGTGCCAGCAGCTTCGGGCGAGGCACTGAAGCTTTCTTT.

Turning to this clone: One junction end does not reproduce the germline sequence, and a read error may be involved. The rearrangement uses TRBV4-2 and TRBJ2-7; 9 nucleotides align to TRBD2. Germline V lookup: CDR1 LGHNA, CDR2 YNFKEQ. CDR3 length: 17 residues. CDR3: CASSQESFSGGRGEQCF. CDR3 coding DNA: TGTGCCAGCAGCCAAGAGAGCTTTAGCGGGGGTCGGGGTGAGCAGTGCTTC.

The CDR3 coding sequence is TGTGCCAGTAGTAAGGTGGGCCTACATGAGCAGTTCTTC. Its translation is CASSKVGLHEQFF. The rearrangement links TRBV19 to TRBJ2-1; D is ambiguous. V was clipped by 4 bases and J by 8 bases, with 12 bases between them. The CDR3 covers 13 residues. Germline CDR1 reads LNHDA; CDR2 reads SQIVND (reference sequence). The whole variable domain, filled in from reference TRBV19 and TRBJ2-1, reads DGGITQSPKYLFRKEGQNVTLSCEQNLNHDAMYWYRQDPGQGLRLIYYSQIVNDFQKGDIAEGYSVSREKKESFPLTVTSAQKNPTAFYLCASSKVGLHEQFFGPGTRLTVL.

This clone has more than one count but fewer than ten. The rearrangement joins TRBV19 to TRBJ1-5; the match to TRBD1 covers 10 bases. The CDR3 is made up of 15 amino acids. Germline CDR1 and CDR2: LNHDA and SQIVND (reference sequence). V dropped 7 bases and J dropped 9; count of bases not matched to a gene: 12. CDR3 nucleotide sequence: TGTGCCAGTACCTCGACAGGGGGCGCGAATTGGCCCCAGCATTTT. Translated: CASTSTGGANWPQHF.

V usage is TRBV6-5 and J usage is TRBJ1-6; D is possibly TRBD1 (5 bases). From germline, CDR1 is MNHEY and CDR2 SVGAGI. V lost 0 bases to trimming and J lost 8 bases, with 11 bases between them. CDR3 length: 15 amino acids. The CDR3 DNA sequence: TGTGCCAGCAGTTACTCGTGGAGGGGACATTCACCCCTCCACTTT. Translating gives CASSYSWRGHSPLHF.

The chain combines TRBV11-2 with TRBJ2-1, with D hard to call. CDR1 is SGHAT and CDR2 is FQNNGV in the germline V gene. The CDR3 totals 14 residues. V was pared by 3 bases and J by 0 bases, with 6 bases between. As DNA, the CDR3 is TGTGCCAGCAGCTTGGTAAGCTCCTACAATGAGCAGTTCTTC. Its protein is CASSLVSSYNEQFF.

This clone was detected only a few times. The gene calls are TRBV30 and TRBJ1-1; no clear D gene. CDR1 GTSNPN and CDR2 SVGIG come from the germline V gene (reference sequence). This CDR3 is 12 amino acids long. V was trimmed by 4 bases and J by 5 bases, leaving 11 bases between them. The CDR3 spells CAWIEPMTEAFF. The CDR3 DNA is TGTGCCTGGATAGAACCCATGACTGAAGCTTTCTTT.

The chain couples TRBV10-3 to TRBJ2-3; TRBD2 matches at 9 bases. Germline CDR1 and CDR2: ENHRY and SYGVKD. CDR3 length: 16 residues. After removal of 10 bases from V and 4 bases from J, the junction contained 15 bases not matched to a gene. CDR3 nucleotide sequence: TGTGCCACCCTCCCCCGAAGCGGGGGGAGGGCAGATACGCAGTATTTT. Translated: CATLPRSGGRADTQYF.

V is TRBV6-5 and J is TRBJ1-4, with a possible D match to TRBD1 (6 bases). Trimming stripped 6 bases from V and 7 bases from J, with 15 bases between. The CDR3 sequence is 14 residues long. The germline V gene encodes CDR1 MNHEY and CDR2 SVGAGI. The CDR3 bases are TGTGCCAGCAGCCAAACAGGGATGGGTGAAAAACTGTTTTTT. Its translation is CASSQTGMGEKLFF.

This chain joins TRBV2 and TRBJ1-1; D remains ambiguous. The CDR3 is 13 amino acids. The germline CDR1 and CDR2 sequences are SNHLY and FYNNEI. The V and J ends lost 5 bases and 3 bases respectively, with 10 bases between them. This CDR3 is CASSIRGYTEAFF. CDR3 in DNA: TGTGCCAGCAGTATACGTGGCTACACTGAAGCTTTCTTT.

In DNA, the CDR3 is TGTGCCAGCAGCTTAGGTGCCGGGGGACCGGGAGGCTATGGCTACACCTTC. This sequence encodes CASSLGAGGPGGYGYTF. This chain connects TRBV7-9 to TRBJ1-2; D is perhaps TRBD1 (5 bases). The V gene lost 1 base and the J gene lost 4 bases, with 19 bases spanning the gap. CDR1 and CDR2 (germline): SEHNR, FQNEAQ (reference sequence). The CDR3 spans 17 residues. Complete variable domain (other parts from reference TRBV7-9 and TRBJ1-2): DTGVSQNPRHKITKRGQNVTFRCDPISEHNRLYWYRQTLGQGPEFLTYFQNEAQLEKSRLLSDRFSAERPKGSFSTLEIQRTEQGDSAMYLCASSLGAGGPGGYGYTFGSGTRLTVV.

In its sample, this clone was seen once. The chain has TRBV6-5 and TRBJ2-5, with D perhaps matching TRBD1 or TRBD2 (5 bases each). Trimming shortened V by 7 bases and J by 1 base, and 16 bases separated the two germline ends. The CDR3 sequence is 15 residues long. CDR1 is MNHEY and CDR2 is SVGAGI in the germline V gene. Here the CDR3 reads CASTSPRGPQETQYF. CDR3 nucleotides: TGTGCCAGCACCTCGCCGAGGGGCCCCCAAGAGACCCAGTACTTC.

The chain has TRBV4-1 and TRBJ1-2, with D unresolved. V shed 4 bases and J shed 5 bases, with 17 bases lying between them. The length of the CDR3 is 15 residues. Germline V gene lookup returns CDR1 MGHRA and CDR2 YSYEKL. CDR3 sequence reads: CASSLLLGQTYGYTF. The CDR3 nucleotides read TGCGCCAGCAGCCTACTCCTAGGGCAGACTTATGGCTACACCTTC.

This clone was seen a few times. The rearrangement uses TRBV6-1 and TRBJ2-7; D is unresolved. This CDR3 contains 15 residues. CDR1 and CDR2 from the germline V gene are MNHNS and SASEGT. V gave up 1 base and J gave up 1 base, with 11 bases separating them. The CDR3 region has the DNA TGTGCCAGCAGTGAAGAAGGGTCCGTTTCCTACGAGCAGTACTTC. Translating gives CASSEEGSVSYEQYF.

This rearrangement joins TRBV2 to TRBJ1-6; weak D call: TRBD1 (5 bases). The ends were cut back, 3 bases at V and 5 bases at J, with 14 bases in the middle. Germline V gene sequence: CDR1 SNHLY, CDR2 FYNNEI. The CDR3 contains 16 residues. The CDR3 DNA reads as TGTGCCAGCAGTGACAATTCAGGGTCAAATAATTCACCCCTCCACTTT. Its protein is CASSDNSGSNNSPLHF.